This TCR beta chain is from a study of CXCR3-negative and CXCR3-positive naive CD8 T cells. Study at large: Libraries each contributed about 1.5 +/- 0.3 million TRB reads, for approximately 130 million in total.

All TRB cDNA libraries came from 5' RACE performed with UMI labels. TCRdb reworked the 5' RACE reads into one entry per CDR3 protein, no DNA. Here the sample table reports about 57,000 distinct CDR3 sequences. The CDR3 covers 14 residues. Germline assignment: CDR1 SGHTA and CDR2 FQGTGA. Study results and limitations: Researchers report that CXCR3-positive naive cells carry more hydrophobic TRB CDR3s than CXCR3-negative naive cells. Relative to memory CD8+ cells, whose diversity was much lower, both naive subsets had comparably high diversity. TRBV-TRBJ usage was similar across naive CXCR3 subsets but distinct in memory cells.

As to this clonotype: Its matching antigen is unknown.

The specimen sequenced was naive CXCR3+ CD8+ T cells from blood. As to subset: CD45RO-CCR7+CD27+CD95- naive CD8+ T cells expressing CXCR3 (TNR3+). The chain joins TRBV7-3 to TRBJ2-5; TCRdb proposes TRBD2, but this gene call is untestable without DNA. The TCR comes from a human donor in good health. Some clones in this sample may be carry-over from other donors' samples. CDR3: CASSLAGGRETQYF.